This is a list of T cell receptor beta chains from one sample in a study of cytomegalovirus exposure and HLA in healthy donors. Sequenced by immunoSEQ multiplex PCR; TCRdb stores in-frame clones only, minus some. The sample has 110,000 to 150,000 clones; 80% to 85% are singletons. The specimen sequenced was PBMCs. The receptors shown here come from a male donor in good health and CMV-seronegative. CDR3s include the opening cysteine and the closing phenylalanine or tryptophan. Each record gives: D gene, J gene, V gene, clone size, CDR3 DNA, CDR3 protein. D genes are given only for firm matches. Size is omitted from some rows. Given values are once, few, many or a class for expanded clones.

NA	TRBJ2-2	TRBV27	NA	TGTGCCAGCAGTTTAGCGATGAACACCGGGGAGCTGTTTTTT	CASSLAMNTGELFF
TRBD2	TRBJ2-5	TRBV6-5	few	TGTGCCAGCAGTTACTCGGGGACTAGGGGGGAGACCCAGTACTTC	CASSYSGTRGETQYF
NA	TRBJ2-1	TRBV2	few	TGTGCCAGCAGTGAAGGGTCGCGGAATGAGCAGTTCTTC	CASSEGSRNEQFF
TRBD2	TRBJ2-1	TRBV6-5	NA	TGTGCCAGCAGTGGACTAGCGGGAGGCCACAATGAGCAGTTCTTC	CASSGLAGGHNEQFF
NA	TRBJ1-1	TRBV4-1	NA	TGCGCCAGCAGCCACCCCGGGACACCTATGAACACTGAAGCTTTCTTT	CASSHPGTPMNTEAFF
NA	TRBJ2-7	TRBV19	NA	TGTGCCACCGAAAGGGGGACGGATTACGAGCAGTACTTC	CATERGTDYEQYF
TRBD2	TRBJ2-1	TRBV14	NA	TGTGCCAGCAGCCAAGATGATCGGGAGGGGGTAGATGAGCAGTTCTTC	CASSQDDREGVDEQFF
NA	TRBJ2-1	TRBV9	NA	TGTGCCAGCAGCGTTCGCGGGACGGTATACAATGAGCAGTTCTTC	CASSVRGTVYNEQFF
TRBD1	TRBJ1-2	TRBV7-2	NA	TGTGCCAGCAGCTTAGTCGGGACAGTGGGAGCTAACTATGGCTACACCTTC	CASSLVGTVGANYGYTF
TRBD1	TRBJ2-5	TRBV5-1	few	TGCGCCAGCTATTCTGACAGGGCAGAGACCCAGTACTTC	CASYSDRAETQYF
TRBD1	TRBJ1-6	TRBV25-1	NA	TGTGCCAGCAGACCGGGACAGTGGAATTCACCCCTCCACTTT	CASRPGQWNSPLHF
TRBD1	TRBJ1-2	TRBV6-5	NA	TGTGCCAGCAGTTTGGACAGGGAGATAGGGGGCTACACCTTC	CASSLDREIGGYTF
TRBD2	TRBJ2-7	TRBV4-2	NA	TGTGCCAGCAGCCAAGATCCGCAGACTAGCGGGGGGTACTACGAGCAGTACTTC	CASSQDPQTSGGYYEQYF
NA	TRBJ2-1	TRBV21-1	NA	TGTGCCAGCAGCAGAACCAGACAGGAGCTCTCCTACAATGAGCAGTTCTTC	CASSRTRQELSYNEQFF
NA	TRBJ2-1	TRBV11-3	NA	TGTGCCAGCAGCCCCAAACTCTCCGGGGTCGATCTCTACTACAATGAGCAGTTCTTC	CASSPKLSGVDLYYNEQFF
TRBD2	TRBJ2-1	TRBV6-1	NA	TGTGCCAGCAGTACCCGGACTAGCGGCAATGAGCAGTTCTTC	CASSTRTSGNEQFF
NA	TRBJ1-4	TRBV6-7	NA	TGTGCCAGCAGTTTGGATAGGGGTTGTTGGGGGGGCGCGAGGGAAAAACTGTTTTTT	CASSLDRGCWGGAREKLFF
TRBD2	TRBJ2-3	TRBV5-4	NA	TGTGCCAGCAGTCCGGAGCCGGGACTAGCGGGAGCAGATACGCAGTATTTT	CASSPEPGLAGADTQYF
TRBD2	TRBJ2-7	TRBV5-5	NA	TGTGCCAGCAGCGCCTGGACTAGCGGATCCTACGAGCAGTACTTC	CASSAWTSGSYEQYF
NA	TRBJ2-3	TRBV4-1	NA	TGCGCCAGCAGCGTAGGACATGGGGGGAGCACAGATACGCAGTATTTT	CASSVGHGGSTDTQYF
NA	TRBJ2-1	TRBV2	few	TGTGCCAGCAGTGTAGGGGCGCGGATCTACAATGAGCAGTTCTTC	CASSVGARIYNEQFF
TRBD1	TRBJ2-7	TRBV7-3	few	TGTGCCAGCAGCTTAGACAGGGGAATTGAATACGAGCAGTACTTC	CASSLDRGIEYEQYF
TRBD1	TRBJ1-6	TRBV5-4	NA	TGTGCCAGCAGTCCAACAGGGGATAATTCACCCCTCCACTTT	CASSPTGDNSPLHF
TRBD1	TRBJ1-1	TRBV28	NA	TGTGCCAGCAGTTCAACGGGAGGGACAGGGGGCCTGAACACTGAAGCTTTCTTT	CASSSTGGTGGLNTEAFF
NA	TRBJ1-1	TRBV9	few	TGTGCCAGCAGCCTTACAGATAACACTGAAGCTTTCTTT	CASSLTDNTEAFF
TRBD2	TRBJ2-1	TRBV7-8	NA	TGTGCCAGCAGCTTAGTTTCTGGACTAGCGATCGGTAATGAGCAGTTCTTC	CASSLVSGLAIGNEQFF
NA	TRBJ2-7	TRBV7-9	NA	TGTGCCAGCAGCCTAATCTACGAGCAGTACTTC	CASSLIYEQYF
TRBD1	TRBJ1-2	TRBV5-4	NA	TGTGCCAGCAGCCCGGACAGGGGGCTCTATGGCTACACCTTC	CASSPDRGLYGYTF
NA	TRBJ1-3	TRBV6-1	NA	TGTGCCAGCAGTGAAGGGCAGGCTCGAAACACCATATATTTT	CASSEGQARNTIYF
NA	TRBJ1-5	TRBV10-3	NA	TGTGCCATCAGTGGTACCGGTAGTGGCAATCAGCCCCAGCATTTT	CAISGTGSGNQPQHF
TRBD1	TRBJ1-5	TRBV19	NA	TGTGCCAGTAGTATATTCGGGACAGGGGCAGGGCAGCCCCAGCATTTT	CASSIFGTGAGQPQHF
NA	TRBJ2-7	TRBV7-9	NA	TGTGCCAGCAGCTTAGGCACAGGGTGGCGTGGCGAGCAGTACTTC	CASSLGTGWRGEQYF
NA	TRBJ1-1	TRBV7-6	NA	TGTGCCAGCAGCCACGGGACATTACCTGAAGCTTTCTTT	CASSHGTLPEAFF
NA	TRBJ2-6	TRBV4-1	NA	TGCGCCAGCAGCCAAATAACAGGGGCCAACGTCCTGACTTTC	CASSQITGANVLTF
TRBD2	TRBJ2-4	TRBV4-2	few	TGTGCCAGCAGCCAAGGGGACTATCCCAAAAACATTCAGTACTTC	CASSQGDYPKNIQYF
TRBD1	TRBJ1-5	TRBV19	few	TGTGCCAGAGGACAGGGTTGTCAGCCCCAGCATTTT	CARGQGCQPQHF
TRBD2	TRBJ2-5	TRBV5-4	NA	TGTGCCAGCAGCCAAGGAACTAGCGGGGGGGCGGAGACCCAGTACTTC	CASSQGTSGGAETQYF
NA	TRBJ2-7	TRBV27	few	TGTGCCAGCAGTTTATCTCCCACCTACGAGCAGTACTTC	CASSLSPTYEQYF
TRBD1	TRBJ1-2	TRBV19	once	TGTGCCAGTGGTGTCACAGGGGGCTATGGCTACACCTTC	CASGVTGGYGYTF
NA	TRBJ2-7	TRBV6-6	once	TGTGCCAGCAGTTTCGACAGGCAGACCTACGAGCAGTACTTC	CASSFDRQTYEQYF
TRBD1	TRBJ2-5	TRBV5-4	NA	TGTGCCACCACTCCGGACAGGGTACAAGAGACCCAGTACTTC	CATTPDRVQETQYF
NA	TRBJ1-6	TRBV4-1	NA	TGCGCCAGCAGCCTGAACCAGGGAGCGGGGAATAATTCACCCCTCCACTTT	CASSLNQGAGNNSPLHF
NA	TRBJ1-1	TRBV5-1	NA	TGCGCCAGCAGCTTGACGCGAGTGGCTGAAGCTTTCTTT	CASSLTRVAEAFF
TRBD2	TRBJ2-6	TRBV9	NA	TGTGCCAGCAGCGTAGTTAACGGGAGGGCCGGTGGGGCCAACGTCCTGACTTTC	CASSVVNGRAGGANVLTF
TRBD2	TRBJ2-1	TRBV6-1	NA	TGTGCCAGCCGTAGCGGGGGCGGATCGTGGTTCTTC	CASRSGGGSWFF
NA	TRBJ1-2	TRBV6-5	few	TGTGCCAGCAGTTATTTGGGCCAATGGGACTATGGCTACACCTTC	CASSYLGQWDYGYTF
TRBD2	TRBJ2-1	TRBV9	NA	TGTGCCAGCAGCGTAACACTAGCGGGGGGGCCGATTGGCTCCTACAATGAGCAGTTCTTC	CASSVTLAGGPIGSYNEQFF
NA	TRBJ1-2	TRBV27	NA	TGTGCCAGCAGTTTATCGATGAGGGGGTATAACTATGGCTACACCTTC	CASSLSMRGYNYGYTF
TRBD2	TRBJ2-5	TRBV10-3	NA	TGTGCCATCAGTCCGACTAGCGGACAAGAGACCCAGTACTTC	CAISPTSGQETQYF
TRBD1	TRBJ1-4	TRBV6-5	NA	TGTGCCACCTCAACAGGGGGAAAACTGTTTTTT	CATSTGGKLFF
NA	TRBJ2-7	TRBV2	NA	TGTGCCAGCATGGGGTGGGGGGGCCTGCTCCACGAGCAGTACTTC	CASMGWGGLLHEQYF
TRBD1	TRBJ2-7	TRBV5-1	NA	TGCGCCAGCAGCTGGGCCCGAGACGGACAGGGGATCTACGAGCAGTACTTC	CASSWARDGQGIYEQYF
NA	TRBJ2-7	TRBV27	NA	TGTGCCAGCAGTTCCCCTGTTCGGCCAGGAGGACACGAGCAGTACTTC	CASSSPVRPGGHEQYF
NA	TRBJ1-2	TRBV6-1	NA	TGTGCCAGCAGTGAAAACGAAGAGAACTATGGCTACACCTTC	CASSENEENYGYTF
TRBD2	TRBJ2-1	TRBV27	few	TGTGCCAGCAGTTTCGGACTAGCGGGAGGTCAATATGAGCAGTTCTTC	CASSFGLAGGQYEQFF